The TCR beta chain under discussion was sequenced for a study of CD8 T cells in ankylosing spondylitis. Study conclusions and caveats: Apparently characteristic of ankylosing spondylitis blood was a TCR beta motif (under ten highly homologous variants).

The CDR3 has 15 amino acids. From germline, CDR1 is MNHEY and CDR2 SVGEGT. V dropped 6 bases and J dropped 3 bases, with 17 bases sitting between them. Quantitative 5'-RACE was performed with molecular barcodes, and it yielded the TCR beta libraries. MiXCR was run by TCRdb on the 5' RACE reads, yielding one entry per CDR3 protein. Seen here are roughly 230,000 distinct CDR3 sequences, around 8% observed once, and the top ten hold 4.8%. This clonotype has at least ten counts. Its antigen is undetermined. The rearrangement links TRBV6-2 or TRBV6-3 to TRBJ1-1, with D possibly being TRBD1 (5 bases). Sequenced input: blood, either unsorted or a sorted T cell fraction (not recorded which). The sequence derives from a female donor with ankylosing spondylitis or in good health (not recorded which). The chain's CDR3 is CASRGVRLRDTEAFF. The CDR3 DNA sequence: TGTGCCAGCAGGGGGGTCCGGTTACGGGACACTGAAGCTTTCTTT.